These 26 T cell receptor beta chains were sequenced from one sample in a study of OX40 agonist ivuxolimab in advanced cancers. The method was immunoSEQ multiplex PCR; TCRdb's version includes in-frame clones alone and lacks a portion of them. In the table there are fewer than 60,000 clones, approximately 87% of which are singletons. The material sequenced was CD4+ or CD8+ T cells sorted from blood, taken in a trial of the OX40 agonist ivuxolimab. These receptors all stem from an adult with an advanced solid tumor such as melanoma, head and neck, liver or kidney cancer.

The V and J genes are TRBV6-6 and TRBJ2-7; 12 bases match TRBD2. This CDR3 comprises 14 residues. After removal of 7 bases from V and 3 bases from J, the junction contained 4 bases not matched to a gene. The germline gives CDR1 MNHNY, CDR2 SVGAGI (reference sequence). CDR3 amino acids: CASNKGLAGYEQYF. The DNA for the CDR3 is TGTGCCAGCAACAAGGGACTAGCGGGCTACGAGCAGTACTTC.

The rearrangement links TRBV6-1 to TRBJ2-7; 8 nucleotides agree with TRBD1. Losses at the gene ends were 4 bases for V and 0 bases for J; bases not matched to a gene: 5. Germline loops: CDR1 MNHNS, CDR2 SASEGT. This CDR3 has 15 amino acids. DNA for the CDR3: TGTGCCAGCAGTGGGGGGGACAGGAGCTCCTACGAGCAGTACGTC. It encodes CASSGGDRSSYEQYV.

V and J are TRBV6-1 and TRBJ2-7; 7 bases fit TRBD1. Germline assignment: CDR1 MNHNS and CDR2 SASEGT. The J segment lost 2 bases and the V segment lost 2 bases, leaving 3 bases of the junction unmatched. The CDR3 loop spans 14 amino acids. CDR3 bases: TGTGCCAGCAGTGAAAGGGGACAGACCTACGAGCAGTACTTC. Amino acids: CASSERGQTYEQYF.

V and J are TRBV28 and TRBJ1-1, with D perhaps matching TRBD1 (5 bases). Germline V gene sequence: CDR1 MDHEN, CDR2 SYDVKM. Trimming took off 6 bases at V and 7 bases at J, with 18 bases between the two ends. This CDR3 contains 14 residues. DNA of the CDR3: TGTGCCAGCAGCCCGTTATACCGAGACAGTGAAGCTTTCTTT. It translates to CASSPLYRDSEAFF.

The rearrangement uses TRBV18 and TRBJ1-2, with TRBD1 matching over 10 bases. The CDR3 extends over 16 amino acids. Germline CDR1 is KGHSH and CDR2 is LQKENI. V shed 3 bases and J 4 bases; nucleotides not matched to a gene: 8. The CDR3 bases are TGTGCCAGCTCACCGGACAGGGGGGCGATCACCTATGGCTACACCTTC. This codes for CASSPDRGAITYGYTF. Complete variable domain (other parts from reference TRBV18 and TRBJ1-2): NAGVMQNPRHLVRRRGQEARLRCSPMKGHSHVYWYRQLPEEGLKFMVYLQKENIIDESGMPKERFSAEFPKEGPSILRIQQVVRGDSAAYFCASSPDRGAITYGYTFGSGTRLTVV.

This sequence joins TRBV10-2 and TRBJ1-6; no definite D call. Deletions cut 6 bases from V and 16 bases from J, with 22 bases between. Germline lookup yields CDR1 WSHSY and CDR2 SAAADI. This CDR3 has 14 amino acids. The CDR3 nucleotides are TGCGCCAGCAGGGACGCGGCAGTCGGTTCTTCTCTCCACTTT. Amino acids: CASRDAAVGSSLHF.

This clone came up a few times. The chain recombines TRBV7-8 with TRBJ2-6; no reliable D call. The CDR3 is 16 amino acids. CDR1 SGHVS and CDR2 FQNEAQ come from the germline V gene. V gave up 5 bases and J gave up 2 bases, with 13 bases separating them. Here the CDR3 reads CASSPDNGPGANVLTF. DNA of the CDR3: TGTGCCAGCAGCCCTGATAATGGGCCTGGGGCCAACGTCCTGACTTTC.

The genes are TRBV19 and TRBJ2-2, with TRBD1 identical over 10 bases. Trimming cost V 6 bases and J 4 bases; bases outside gene matches: 5. Germline V gives CDR1 LNHDA, CDR2 SQIVND (reference sequence). CDR3 length: 15 residues. In DNA form, the CDR3 reads TGTGCCAGTAGGACAGGGGGCGCGGGCACCGGGGAGCTGTTTTTT. This sequence encodes CASRTGGAGTGELFF.

The rearrangement uses TRBV5-4 and TRBJ2-6, with D possibly called TRBD1 or TRBD2 (5 bases each). This CDR3 contains 18 residues. Per germline, CDR1 SGHNT and CDR2 YYREEE (reference sequence). V dropped 5 bases and J dropped 4 bases, with 22 bases sitting between them. The DNA of the CDR3 is TGTGCCAGCAGTCGGTCGGGGACGCCTATGAGGGGGGCCAACGTCCTGACTTTC. Translating gives CASSRSGTPMRGANVLTF.

This clone was observed a single time. The rearrangement links TRBV9 to TRBJ1-1; D is ambiguous. Per the germline V gene, CDR1 is SGDLS and CDR2 is YYNGEE. Trimming stripped 1 base from V and 3 bases from J, with 13 bases between. The CDR3 totals 15 residues. The CDR3 loop reads CASSVNSNSDTEAFF. The CDR3 coding sequence is TGTGCCAGCAGCGTAAACTCGAATTCGGACACTGAAGCTTTCTTT.

The V gene is TRBV28, the J gene TRBJ1-2, with 8 bases fitting TRBD1. The CDR3 is 16 residues long. Germline trimming cut 5 bases from V and 1 base from J; bases unmatched to any gene: 9. The germline V gene encodes CDR1 MDHEN and CDR2 SYDVKM. CDR3 coding DNA: TGTGCCAGCAGTGCCTGGACAGGGCGAAATAACTATGGCTACACCTTC. Its translation is CASSAWTGRNNYGYTF.

This clone was observed a single time. This CDR3 reads CASSVEGRATARGTQYF. The CDR3 DNA follows: TGTGCCAGCAGCGTCGAGGGACGGGCGACAGCTCGAGGTACGCAGTATTTT. J is TRBJ2-3 and V is TRBV9; TRBD1 or TRBD2 may be the D gene (5 bases each). The V gene lost 2 bases and the J gene lost 8 bases, with 24 bases spanning the gap. Germline-derived CDR1 and CDR2 are SGDLS and YYNGEE. This CDR3 region has 17 residues.

V gene TRBV2 combines with J gene TRBJ1-5; perhaps TRBD1 as D (5 bases). The germline gives CDR1 SNHLY, CDR2 FYNNEI. This CDR3 is 14 amino acids long. V was clipped by 0 bases and J by 7 bases, with 10 bases between them. This CDR3 is CASSEATGGQPQHF. CDR3 sequence (DNA): TGTGCCAGCAGTGAAGCAACAGGTGGACAGCCCCAGCATTTT. Supplemented by reference TRBV2 and TRBJ1-5, the full variable domain reads EPEVTQTPSHQVTQMGQEVILRCVPISNHLYFYWYRQILGQKVEFLVSFYNNEISEKSEIFDDQFSVERPDGSNFTLKIRSTKLEDSAMYFCASSEATGGQPQHFGDGTRLSIL.

This sequence joins TRBV28 and TRBJ1-5; D might be TRBD1 (5 bases). The V gene's germline CDR1 is MDHEN and CDR2 SYDVKM. The CDR3 length is 16 residues. The germline V and J ends were trimmed by 8 bases and 5 bases, with 22 bases remaining between them. The CDR3, as DNA: TGTGCCAGCCCCGGCCCCGGGGCCAAGGTAGATCAGCCCCAGCATTTT. Encoded protein: CASPGPGAKVDQPQHF.

The chain employs TRBV5-4 and TRBJ2-5; a weak D match, TRBD1 (5 bases). Trimming took 0 bases from V and 2 from J, leaving 11 bases between them. Germline V gene data show CDR1 as SGHNT and CDR2 as YYREEE (reference sequence). CDR3 length equals 15 residues. The DNA of the CDR3 is TGTGCCAGCAGCTTGGCCTGGACACCACAAGAGACCCAGTACTTC. It yields the protein CASSLAWTPQETQYF.

This chain links TRBV18 with TRBJ2-1; D not certain. The germline gives CDR1 KGHSH, CDR2 LQKENI. This CDR3 has 14 residues. V lost 0 bases and J lost 7, with 10 bases in between. The CDR3 DNA reads as TGTGCCAGCTCACCACCCGAGTTTCGGAATGAGCAGTTCTTC. As protein: CASSPPEFRNEQFF.

This clone has only one observation. The chain recombines TRBV5-6 with TRBJ2-5; 8 bases are a match to TRBD2. Germline V gene lookup returns CDR1 SGHDT and CDR2 YYEEEE. Losses at the gene ends were 8 bases for V and 0 bases for J; bases not matched to a gene: 9. This CDR3 spans 15 amino acids. The CDR3 DNA follows: TGTGCCAGTGGGAGGGGCGGGGGGTACCAAGAGACCCAGTACTTC. It is translated as CASGRGGGYQETQYF.

This clone was seen once. This rearrangement joins TRBV5-1 to TRBJ1-1, with D maybe TRBD1 (5 bases). The length of the CDR3 is 14 residues. V was shortened by 0 bases and J by 2 bases, with 8 bases between the two germline ends. The germline V gene has CDR1 SGHRS and CDR2 YFSETQ. The CDR3 DNA is TGCGCCAGCAGCTTGGCCGACAGAAACACTGAAGCTTTCTTT. Its protein product is CASSLADRNTEAFF.

This sequence joins TRBV6-6 and TRBJ1-5, with unresolved D. Germline V gene data show CDR1 as MNHNY and CDR2 as SVGAGI (reference sequence). This CDR3 spans 15 amino acids. V lost 6 bases to trimming and J lost 1 base, with 13 bases between them. For the CDR3, the DNA is TGTGCCAGCAGGCAGTTGACGGGAAGCAATCAGCCCCAGCATTTT. Encoded protein: CASRQLTGSNQPQHF.

The chain has TRBV19 and TRBJ1-5; 9 bases map to TRBD1. V shed 5 bases and J 1 base; nucleotides not matched to a gene: 6. The CDR3 is made up of 16 amino acids. Germline CDR1 and CDR2: LNHDA and SQIVND (reference sequence). The CDR3 sequence is CASSPGQGSSNQPQHF. Here the CDR3 DNA reads TGTGCCAGTAGTCCGGGACAGGGTTCGAGCAATCAGCCCCAGCATTTT.

The chain has TRBV19 and TRBJ1-5; TRBD1 aligns across 7 bases. V trimming: 3 bases; J trimming: 4 bases; junction bases outside the gene matches: 6. The CDR3 runs 15 residues. The V gene's germline CDR1 is LNHDA and CDR2 SQIVND (reference sequence). In nucleotides, the CDR3 is TGTGCCAGTAGTATCTATCAGGGGGTAAATCAGCCCCAGCATTTT. Translation: CASSIYQGVNQPQHF.

The genes are TRBV7-2 and TRBJ2-1; D is perhaps TRBD2 (7 bases). Between the trimmed V and J ends, which lost 3 bases and 2 bases, there was a span of 11 bases. This CDR3 is built from 15 residues. Germline loops: CDR1 SGHTA, CDR2 FQGNSA. For the CDR3, the DNA is TGTGCCAGCAGCTTGGGGGGGGCCACCTACAATGAGCAGTTCTTC. It codes for CASSLGGATYNEQFF. The full variable domain, completed using reference TRBV7-2 and TRBJ2-1, is GAGVSQSPSNKVTEKGKDVELRCDPISGHTALYWYRQSLGQGLEFLIYFQGNSAPDKSGLPSDRFSAERTGGSVSTLTIQRTQQEDSAVYLCASSLGGATYNEQFFGPGTRLTVL.

This sequence joins TRBV7-6 and TRBJ2-3; tentative D call: TRBD2 (6 bases). CDR1 and CDR2 (germline): SGHVS, FNYEAQ. Trimming stripped 4 bases from V and 7 bases from J, with 18 bases between. This CDR3 comprises 15 residues. CDR3 sequence: CASSYGPGTGYTQYF. As DNA, the CDR3 is TGTGCCAGCAGCTACGGACCCGGGACTGGATATACGCAGTATTTT.

The rearrangement links TRBV11-2 to TRBJ2-7, with D unclear. The V end lost 5 bases, the J end lost 3 bases, and 8 bases lay between the germline ends. Germline CDR1 and CDR2: SGHAT and FQNNGV. CDR3 length: 12 amino acids. In nucleotides, the CDR3 is TGTGCCAGCAGCCTCAGGAGCTACGAGCAGTACTTC. Translation: CASSLRSYEQYF. Combining the CDR3 with reference TRBV11-2 and TRBJ2-7 gives the whole variable domain EAGVAQSPRYKIIEKRQSVAFWCNPISGHATLYWYQQILGQGPKLLIQFQNNGVVDDSQLPKDRFSAERLKGVDSTLKIQPAKLEDSAVYLCASSLRSYEQYFGPGTRLTVT.

The table lists this clone with a few counts. The sample carries other DNA sequences with the same CDR3. This chain joins TRBV11-2 and TRBJ2-2, with D possibly matching TRBD2 (6 bases). Germline assignment: CDR1 SGHAT and CDR2 FQNNGV. The ends were cut back, 1 base at V and 6 bases at J, with 15 bases in the middle. The CDR3 extends over 16 amino acids. In DNA, the CDR3 is TGTGCCAGCAGCTTAGGACTGACTAGAGAGTCCGGGGAGCTGTTTTTT. It translates to CASSLGLTRESGELFF. The variable domain in full, with the rest retrieved from reference TRBV11-2 and TRBJ2-2, is EAGVAQSPRYKIIEKRQSVAFWCNPISGHATLYWYQQILGQGPKLLIQFQNNGVVDDSQLPKDRFSAERLKGVDSTLKIQPAKLEDSAVYLCASSLGLTRESGELFFGEGSRLTVL.

This chain connects TRBV6-5 to TRBJ1-2; D is ambiguous. V was trimmed by 4 bases and J by 5 bases, leaving 11 bases between them. Germline CDR1 and CDR2: MNHEY and SVGAGI. The CDR3 is 13 amino acids. The DNA of the CDR3 is TGTGCCAGCAGTTCATTTTTGGTTTATGGCTACACCTTC. Translating it yields CASSSFLVYGYTF.